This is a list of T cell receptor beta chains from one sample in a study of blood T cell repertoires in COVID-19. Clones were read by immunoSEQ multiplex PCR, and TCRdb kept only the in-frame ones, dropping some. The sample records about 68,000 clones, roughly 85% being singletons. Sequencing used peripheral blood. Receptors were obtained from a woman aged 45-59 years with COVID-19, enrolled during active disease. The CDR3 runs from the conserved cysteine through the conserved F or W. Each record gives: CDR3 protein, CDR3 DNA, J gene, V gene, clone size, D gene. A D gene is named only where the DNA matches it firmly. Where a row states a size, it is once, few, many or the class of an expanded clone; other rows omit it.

CDR3 protein: CASSRGGRDRQFF
CDR3 DNA: TGTGCCAGCAGCCGAGGGGGCCGGGACAGACAGTTCTTC
J gene: TRBJ2-1
V gene: TRBV7-2
clone size: .
D gene: TRBD1

CDR3 protein: CASSLALGQGGSPLHF
CDR3 DNA: TGCGCCAGCAGCTTGGCCCTGGGGCAGGGAGGATCACCCCTCCACTTT
J gene: TRBJ1-6
V gene: TRBV5-1
clone size: once
D gene: .

CDR3 protein: CASSLFDREIEKLFF
CDR3 DNA: TGTGCCAGCAGTTTATTTGACAGGGAAATTGAAAAACTGTTTTTT
J gene: TRBJ1-4
V gene: TRBV28
clone size: .
D gene: TRBD1

CDR3 protein: CASSLAGGELDTQYF
CDR3 DNA: TGTGCCAGCAGCTTAGCGGGAGGGGAACTCGATACGCAGTATTTT
J gene: TRBJ2-3
V gene: TRBV7-3
clone size: once
D gene: TRBD2

CDR3 protein: CSVGGYTEAFF
CDR3 DNA: TGCAGCGTTGGCGGCTACACTGAAGCTTTCTTT
J gene: TRBJ1-1
V gene: TRBV29-1
clone size: .
D gene: .

CDR3 protein: CASSTSGGAYVGYTF
CDR3 DNA: TGTGCCAGTAGTACCTCAGGGGGCGCGTACGTTGGCTACACCTTC
J gene: TRBJ1-2
V gene: TRBV19
clone size: .
D gene: TRBD1

CDR3 protein: CATRKPGQGISEQFF
CDR3 DNA: TGCGCCACTAGGAAACCGGGACAGGGAATTAGCGAGCAGTTCTTC
J gene: TRBJ2-1
V gene: TRBV5-1
clone size: .
D gene: TRBD1

CDR3 protein: CASSRDAEAFF
CDR3 DNA: TGTGCCAGCAGCCGGGATGCTGAAGCTTTCTTT
J gene: TRBJ1-1
V gene: TRBV12-3/TRBV12-4
clone size: .
D gene: .

CDR3 protein: CASSSDLTSSPLHF
CDR3 DNA: TGTGCCAGCAGTTCCGACTTGACTTCTTCACCCCTCCACTTT
J gene: TRBJ1-6
V gene: TRBV7-9
clone size: .
D gene: .

CDR3 protein: CASSSGDLNTEAFF
CDR3 DNA: TGCGCCAGCAGCTCCGGGGACTTGAACACTGAAGCTTTCTTT
J gene: TRBJ1-1
V gene: TRBV4-1
clone size: .
D gene: .

CDR3 protein: CASSPAFTSDTDTQYF
CDR3 DNA: TGTGCCAGCAGCCCTGCGTTTACTAGCGACACAGATACGCAGTATTTT
J gene: TRBJ2-3
V gene: TRBV7-6
clone size: .
D gene: TRBD2

CDR3 protein: CASSLLLDRGNGYTF
CDR3 DNA: TGTGCCAGCAGCTTACTTCTAGACAGGGGCAACGGCTACACCTTC
J gene: TRBJ1-2
V gene: TRBV7-2
clone size: .
D gene: TRBD1

CDR3 protein: CASSQGASGRRGNEQFF
CDR3 DNA: TGCGCCAGCAGCCAAGGGGCTAGCGGGAGGCGGGGCAATGAGCAGTTCTTC
J gene: TRBJ2-1
V gene: TRBV4-1
clone size: .
D gene: TRBD2

CDR3 protein: CASSIWRSSYNEQFF
CDR3 DNA: TGTGCCAGTAGTATATGGAGAAGCTCCTACAATGAGCAGTTCTTC
J gene: TRBJ2-1
V gene: TRBV19
clone size: .
D gene: .

CDR3 protein: CASSFGGLVVNTEAFF
CDR3 DNA: TGTGCCAGCAGCTTTGGGGGCCTCGTGGTGAACACTGAAGCTTTCTTT
J gene: TRBJ1-1
V gene: TRBV5-4
clone size: .
D gene: .

CDR3 protein: CASRTLAGFTGELFF
CDR3 DNA: TGTGCCAGCAGAACACTAGCGGGGTTCACCGGGGAGCTGTTTTTT
J gene: TRBJ2-2
V gene: TRBV3-1/TRBV3-2
clone size: .
D gene: TRBD2

CDR3 protein: CASSLGGAVNTQYF
CDR3 DNA: TGTGCCAGCAGCTTAGGGGGGGCGGTGAATACGCAGTATTTT
J gene: TRBJ2-3
V gene: TRBV7-3
clone size: .
D gene: .

CDR3 protein: CATSDPTSGAYNEQFF
CDR3 DNA: TGTGCCACCAGTGATCCGACTAGCGGGGCGTACAATGAGCAGTTCTTC
J gene: TRBJ2-1
V gene: TRBV24-1
clone size: .
D gene: TRBD2

CDR3 protein: CASSLPPRLAGVVSIQYF
CDR3 DNA: TGTGCCAGCAGCTTACCCCCACGGCTAGCGGGAGTGGTGAGCATTCAGTACTTC
J gene: TRBJ2-4
V gene: TRBV7-9
clone size: .
D gene: TRBD2

CDR3 protein: CASSYVTLVTGELFF
CDR3 DNA: TGCGCCAGCAGCTACGTTACTTTAGTTACCGGGGAGCTGTTTTTT
J gene: TRBJ2-2
V gene: TRBV5-1
clone size: .
D gene: .

CDR3 protein: CSVGGILYNEQFF
CDR3 DNA: TGCAGCGTTGGCGGCATCCTTTATAATGAGCAGTTCTTC
J gene: TRBJ2-1
V gene: TRBV29-1
clone size: .
D gene: .

CDR3 protein: CASSLGGGNEKLFF
CDR3 DNA: TGTGCCAGCAGCCTTGGCGGGGGTAATGAAAAACTGTTTTTT
J gene: TRBJ1-4
V gene: TRBV11-3
clone size: .
D gene: .

CDR3 protein: CASRPLASDTQYF
CDR3 DNA: TGTGCCAGCAGACCTCTAGCGTCGGATACGCAGTATTTT
J gene: TRBJ2-3
V gene: TRBV7-8
clone size: .
D gene: .

CDR3 protein: CASSPGSIRGNYNEQFF
CDR3 DNA: TGTGCCAGCAGCCCGGGATCGATTCGGGGGAACTACAATGAGCAGTTCTTC
J gene: TRBJ2-1
V gene: TRBV5-4
clone size: .
D gene: .

CDR3 protein: CASSLYNLPGQGLGANVLTF
CDR3 DNA: TGTGCCAGCAGTTTATACAACCTGCCGGGACAGGGATTAGGGGCCAACGTCCTGACTTTC
J gene: TRBJ2-6
V gene: TRBV27
clone size: .
D gene: TRBD1

CDR3 protein: CASSYEGIPHNEQFF
CDR3 DNA: TGTGCCAGCAGTTACGAGGGAATACCCCACAATGAGCAGTTCTTC
J gene: TRBJ2-1
V gene: TRBV6-5
clone size: .
D gene: .

CDR3 protein: CASSSRGSGNTIYF
CDR3 DNA: TGTGCCAGCAGTTCTCGGGGCTCTGGAAACACCATATATTTT
J gene: TRBJ1-3
V gene: TRBV2
clone size: .
D gene: .

CDR3 protein: CASSLTGQATTGQFF
CDR3 DNA: TGTGCCAGCAGCTTAACGGGACAGGCCACCACGGGGCAGTTCTTC
J gene: TRBJ2-1
V gene: TRBV5-4
clone size: .
D gene: TRBD1

CDR3 protein: CASGVAFSTDTQYF
CDR3 DNA: TGTGCCAGCGGGGTAGCGTTTAGCACAGATACGCAGTATTTT
J gene: TRBJ2-3
V gene: TRBV28
clone size: .
D gene: .

CDR3 protein: CATSDTGEGDEKLFF
CDR3 DNA: TGTGCCACCAGTGACACAGGGGAAGGAGATGAAAAACTGTTTTTT
J gene: TRBJ1-4
V gene: TRBV24-1
clone size: .
D gene: TRBD1

CDR3 protein: CASSKREDGDTQYF
CDR3 DNA: TGTGCCAGCTCAAAGCGGGAGGATGGAGATACGCAGTATTTT
J gene: TRBJ2-3
V gene: TRBV18
clone size: .
D gene: TRBD2

CDR3 protein: CASRRTENYGYTF
CDR3 DNA: TGTGCCAGCCGAAGGACAGAAAACTATGGCTACACCTTC
J gene: TRBJ1-2
V gene: TRBV6-5
clone size: .
D gene: .